This TCR beta chain was observed in a study of T cell changes during pregnancy in multiple sclerosis. Sequenced by immunoSEQ multiplex PCR; TCRdb stores in-frame clones only, minus some. This sample carries around 88,000 clones, about 92% of them seen once, and the ten largest clones take around 2.7%. This clone has a handful of counts. The source material was peripheral blood, sampled in the first trimester of pregnancy. This clonotype was obtained from a female donor with multiple sclerosis, enrolled in a pregnancy study.

CDR3 bases: TGTGCCAGCAGCCAGACAAGCAGGACTGAAGCTTTCTTT. It yields the protein CASSQTSRTEAFF. This sequence joins TRBV5-4 and TRBJ1-1; D gene uncertain. Trimming shortened V by 4 bases and J by 5 bases, and 12 bases separated the two germline ends. The germline gives CDR1 SGHNT, CDR2 YYREEE (reference sequence). The CDR3 is made up of 13 amino acids.